This TCR beta chain was recorded in a study of human T cells and chemical hapten exposure. Treatment specified: therapeutic diphenylcyclopropenone sensitization with weekly scalp DPC. This clonotype was seen a handful of times. The CDR3 has 15 residues. Germline assignment: CDR1 SGHRS and CDR2 YFSETQ. Trimming at V came to 1 base and at J to 3 bases, leaving 4 bases not matched to a gene. The library tagged individual cDNA molecules with unique molecular identifiers. TCRdb redid the calling of the reads with MiXCR, one entry per CDR3 protein. The table has 2,500 or so distinct CDR3 sequences, around 43% seen once.

The sample here was whole blood, taken before DPC sensitization or 2, 6, or about 24 weeks after (not recorded which). This sequence joins TRBV5-1 and TRBJ2-1; 7 bases line up with TRBD2. The clonotype originates from an adult with alopecia areata. Some clones in this sample may be carry-over from other donors' samples. This table probably holds off-target reads from a library built for another chain. CDR3 loop: CASSLRGDYYNEQFF. CDR3 bases: TGCGCCAGCAGCTTGCGGGGGGACTACTACAATGAGCAGTTCTTC.